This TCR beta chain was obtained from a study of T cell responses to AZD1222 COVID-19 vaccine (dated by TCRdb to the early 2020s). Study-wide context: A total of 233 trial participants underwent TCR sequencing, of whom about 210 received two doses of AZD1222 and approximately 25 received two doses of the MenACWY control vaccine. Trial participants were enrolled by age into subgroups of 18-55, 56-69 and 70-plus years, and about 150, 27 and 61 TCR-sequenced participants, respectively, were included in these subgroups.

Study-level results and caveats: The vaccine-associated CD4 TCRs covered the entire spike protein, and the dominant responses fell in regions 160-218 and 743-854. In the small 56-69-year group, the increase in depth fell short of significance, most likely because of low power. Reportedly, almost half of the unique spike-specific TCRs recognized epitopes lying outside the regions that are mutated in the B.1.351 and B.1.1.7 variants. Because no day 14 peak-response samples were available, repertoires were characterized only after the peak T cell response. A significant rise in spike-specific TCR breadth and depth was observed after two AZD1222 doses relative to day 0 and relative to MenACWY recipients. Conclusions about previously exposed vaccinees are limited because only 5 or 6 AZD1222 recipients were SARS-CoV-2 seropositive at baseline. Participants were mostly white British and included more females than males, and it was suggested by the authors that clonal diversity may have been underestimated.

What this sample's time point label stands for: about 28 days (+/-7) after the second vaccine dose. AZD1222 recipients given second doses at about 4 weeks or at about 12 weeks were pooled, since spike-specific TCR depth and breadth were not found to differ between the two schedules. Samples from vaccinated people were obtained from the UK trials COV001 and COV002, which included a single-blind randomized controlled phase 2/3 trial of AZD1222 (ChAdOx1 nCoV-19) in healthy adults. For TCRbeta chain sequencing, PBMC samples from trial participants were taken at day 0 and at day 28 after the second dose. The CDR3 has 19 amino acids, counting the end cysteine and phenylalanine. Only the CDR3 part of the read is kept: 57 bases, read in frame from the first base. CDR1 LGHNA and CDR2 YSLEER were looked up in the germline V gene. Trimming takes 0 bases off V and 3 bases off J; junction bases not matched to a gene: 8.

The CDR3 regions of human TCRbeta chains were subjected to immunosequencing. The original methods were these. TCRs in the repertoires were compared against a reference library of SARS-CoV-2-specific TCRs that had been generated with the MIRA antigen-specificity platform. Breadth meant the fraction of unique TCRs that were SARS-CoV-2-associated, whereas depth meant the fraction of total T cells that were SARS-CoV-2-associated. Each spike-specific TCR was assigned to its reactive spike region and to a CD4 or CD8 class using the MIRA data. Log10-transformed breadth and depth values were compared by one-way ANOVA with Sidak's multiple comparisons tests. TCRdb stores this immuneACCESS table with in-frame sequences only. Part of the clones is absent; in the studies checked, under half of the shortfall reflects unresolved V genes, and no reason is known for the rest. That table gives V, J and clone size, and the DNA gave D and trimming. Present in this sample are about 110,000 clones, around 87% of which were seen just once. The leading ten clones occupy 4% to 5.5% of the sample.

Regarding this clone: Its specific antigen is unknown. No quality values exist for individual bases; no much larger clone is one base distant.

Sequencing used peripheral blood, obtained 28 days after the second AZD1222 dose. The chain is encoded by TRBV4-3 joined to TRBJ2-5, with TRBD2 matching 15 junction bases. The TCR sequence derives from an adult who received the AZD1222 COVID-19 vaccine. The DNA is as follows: TGCGCCAGCAGCCAAGATGGACTAGCGGGAGGGAACGTAGAAGAGACCCAGTACTTC. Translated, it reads CASSQDGLAGGNVEETQYF.